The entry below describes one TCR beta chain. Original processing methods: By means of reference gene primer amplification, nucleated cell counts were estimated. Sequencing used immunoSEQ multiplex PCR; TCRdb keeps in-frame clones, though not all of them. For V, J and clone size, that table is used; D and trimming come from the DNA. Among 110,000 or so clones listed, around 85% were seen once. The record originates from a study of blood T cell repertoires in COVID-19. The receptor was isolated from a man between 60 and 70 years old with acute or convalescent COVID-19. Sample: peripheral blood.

CDR3 amino acids: CASSEAGQDHYSNQPQHF. The CDR3 DNA follows: TGTGCCAGCAGTGAAGCGGGACAGGATCATTATAGCAATCAGCCCCAGCATTTT. The chain is built from TRBV6-1 and TRBJ1-5; 8 bases line up with TRBD1. V lost 0 bases, J lost 0 bases, and 7 bases stayed unmatched. The germline CDR1 and CDR2 sequences are MNHNS and SASEGT. The CDR3 has 18 amino acids.